This TCR beta chain was found in a study of T-cell memory formation after mild COVID-19. V dropped 4 bases and J dropped 5 bases, with 5 bases sitting between them. The CDR3 contains 12 residues. Germline CDR1 and CDR2: SEHNR and FQNEAQ (reference sequence). This clonotype was recorded a few times. The target antigen is unknown. One entry per CDR3 protein results from TCRdb running MiXCR on the 5' RACE reads. The table shows hundreds of thousands of distinct CDR3 sequences, with more than 15% occurring only once. Study-wide points: Clonal second-wave expansions that peaked on day 37 had unconfirmed SARS-CoV-2 specificity.

The origin of this receptor is a man in his late teens or twenties who had mild COVID-19 (a few samples of this study predate the infection). Cell type and time point are not known. The chain couples TRBV7-9 to TRBJ2-2, with D hard to call. Material for sequencing was PBMCs or a T cell subset sorted from them (not recorded which). The CDR3 DNA follows: TGTGCCAGCAGCTCTCTAACCGGGGAGCTGTTTTTT. It yields the protein CASSSLTGELFF.